The clone carrying this T cell receptor (beta chain) was detected once. These data are taken from a study of blood T cell repertoires in COVID-19. Background on the study: Whether acute or convalescent, the COVID-19 samples came from the United States, Italy and Spain. Sources were T cells, B-cell-depleted T cells, or PBMCs; the material itself was cDNA or gDNA.

After removal of 8 bases from V and 6 bases from J, the junction contained 9 bases not matched to a gene. This CDR3 has 13 residues. Germline V gene data show CDR1 as GTSNPN and CDR2 as SVGIG (reference sequence). Profiled with immunoSEQ multiplex PCR; TCRdb holds only in-frame clones, not every one. The sample lists 250,000 to 350,000 clones, about 90% occurring once. Sequenced material: peripheral blood. This clonotype was sampled from a woman aged 45-65 years who had recovered from COVID-19. The V call is TRBV30, the J call TRBJ2-4; 8 bases match TRBD1. The CDR3 nucleotides are TGTGCCCGGGGACAGGCAGGAAGAAACATTCAGTACTTC. This translates into CARGQAGRNIQYF.